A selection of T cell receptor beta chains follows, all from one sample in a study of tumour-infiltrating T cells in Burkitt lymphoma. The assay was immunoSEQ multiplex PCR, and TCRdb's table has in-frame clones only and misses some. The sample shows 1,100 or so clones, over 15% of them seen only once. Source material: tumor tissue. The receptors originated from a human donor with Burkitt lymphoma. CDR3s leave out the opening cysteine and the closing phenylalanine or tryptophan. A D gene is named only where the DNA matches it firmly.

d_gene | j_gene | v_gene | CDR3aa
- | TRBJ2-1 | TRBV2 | ASSESAGSAYNEQF
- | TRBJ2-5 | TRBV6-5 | ASSSTGQTQY
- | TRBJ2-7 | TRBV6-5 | ASSYSGDSYEQY
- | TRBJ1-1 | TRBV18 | ASSWGSTEAF
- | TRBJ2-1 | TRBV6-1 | ASSGARMANEQF
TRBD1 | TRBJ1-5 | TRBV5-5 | ASREGQGAYSNQPQH
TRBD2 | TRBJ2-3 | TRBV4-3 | ASSQGTPGTMLDTQY
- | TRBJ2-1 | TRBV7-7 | ASSFLKGLHWEQF
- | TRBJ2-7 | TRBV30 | AWSHEYEQY
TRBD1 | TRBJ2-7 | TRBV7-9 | ASSPTGRGQGYEQY
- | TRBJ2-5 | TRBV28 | ASSFGTQY
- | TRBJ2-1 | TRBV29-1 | SVAWIDLNEQF
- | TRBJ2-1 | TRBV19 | ASSIGWSPTRYLSSYNEQF
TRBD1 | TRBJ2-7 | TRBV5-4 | ASSLAEGAYEQY
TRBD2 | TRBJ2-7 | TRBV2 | ASRKTSGGSFSYEQY
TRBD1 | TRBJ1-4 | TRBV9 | ASSTTTGGINEKLF
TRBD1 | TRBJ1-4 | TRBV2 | ASSEAGGGGTNEKLF
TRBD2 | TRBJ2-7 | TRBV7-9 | ASSLSGSLYEQY
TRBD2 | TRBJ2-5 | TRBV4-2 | ASSLAGEPQETQY
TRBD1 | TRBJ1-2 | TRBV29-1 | SVDVDTGVGYT
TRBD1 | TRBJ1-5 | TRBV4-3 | ASSQGTGYGQPQH
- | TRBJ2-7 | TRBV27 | ASSSPGSSYEQY
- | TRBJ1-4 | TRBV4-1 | ASSQKVLVGGHTGTNEKLF
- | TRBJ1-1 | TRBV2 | ASTLRAEAF
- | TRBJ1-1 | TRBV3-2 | ASGREAF
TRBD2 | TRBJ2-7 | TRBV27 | ASSPSWGLVYYEQY
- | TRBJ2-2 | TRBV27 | ASSFLQAPGELF
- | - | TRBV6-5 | ASSYGTPNSYEQY
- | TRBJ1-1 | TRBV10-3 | ASSYGEAGTEAF
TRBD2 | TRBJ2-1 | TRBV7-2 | ASSLALAGGNEQF
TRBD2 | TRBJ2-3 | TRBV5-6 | ANSPGPGGADTQY
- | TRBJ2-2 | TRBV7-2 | ASSSQGGTGELF
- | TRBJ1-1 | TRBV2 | ASRADRNTEAF
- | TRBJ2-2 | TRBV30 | AWSQGGELF
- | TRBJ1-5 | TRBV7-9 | ASSPGSMEPQH
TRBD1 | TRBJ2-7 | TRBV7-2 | ASSSRGTGAYEQY